These 17 T cell receptor beta chains share one sample of origin, sequenced in a study of T cells in Graves' hyperthyroidism and ophthalmopathy (dated by TCRdb to 2018 to 2020). Library method: multiplex PCR. The run used an Illumina HiSeq 2000. The TCR beta CDR3 regions were amplified from the RNA transcripts. For the first round of RT-PCR on the TCR CDR3, the HTBI primer set was used together with the Qiagen OneStep RT-PCR kit. In TCRdb, the public reads were trimmed at Q25 with fastp and aligned with MiXCR, with productive beta chains retained. Rows with a matching CDR3 protein are joined into one entry that keeps the most common DNA and genes. This sample has roughly 500,000 distinct CDR3 sequences in its table, and 22% of those were observed once. Under 55% of the sample belongs to the ten largest clones. The sequenced sample consisted of blood. These TCRs come from a woman in her 70s with Graves' ophthalmopathy.

Turning to this clonotype: One base away lies a much larger clone, so this may be a sequencing read error. This chain joins TRBV2 and TRBJ1-5, with D unresolved. The CDR3 loop spans 15 amino acids. Germline CDR1 reads SNHLY; CDR2 reads FYNNEI. The CDR3 DNA is TGTGCCAGCAGTGAAGATGCAGCCAGCAATCAGTCCCAGCATTTT. Encoded protein: CASSEDAASNQSQHF.

The chain has TRBV7-2 and TRBJ2-3; possibly TRBD2 for D (5 bases). The CDR3 has 12 residues. Germline V gene lookup returns CDR1 SGHTA and CDR2 FQGNSA. V lost 5 bases, J lost 5 bases, and 8 bases lay in between. The CDR3 loop reads CASSRDIDTQYF. The DNA of the CDR3 is TGTGCCAGCAGCCGGGATATAGATACGCAGTATTTT. Using reference TRBV7-2 and TRBJ2-3 for the parts outside the CDR3, the full variable domain is GAGVSQSPSNKVTEKGKDVELRCDPISGHTALYWYRQSLGQGLEFLIYFQGNSAPDKSGLPSDRFSAERTGGSVSTLTIQRTQQEDSAVYLCASSRDIDTQYFGPGTRLTVL.

This chain connects TRBV30 to TRBJ1-2; D unclear. The V gene's germline CDR1 is GTSNPN and CDR2 SVGIG (reference sequence). V gave up 2 bases and J gave up 6 bases, with 10 bases separating them. CDR3 size: 12 residues. The CDR3 DNA reads as TGTGCCTGGAGTCCGCTCGGGCATGGCTACACCTTC. This sequence encodes CAWSPLGHGYTF.

In its sample, this clonotype was seen many times. The rearrangement links TRBV7-9 to TRBJ2-5; TRBD1 matches 9 bases. The V gene end was trimmed by 5 bases and the J gene end by 2 bases; junction bases not matched to a gene: 3. Germline CDR1 and CDR2: SEHNR and FQNEAQ (reference sequence). The CDR3 totals 14 residues. This CDR3 is CASSLTGGQETQYF. The CDR3 DNA is TGTGCCAGCAGCCTGACAGGGGGGCAAGAGACCCAGTACTTC.

This clonotype was observed many times. The chain uses TRBV5-1 and TRBJ2-7; D perhaps matches TRBD2 (6 bases). CDR1 and CDR2 (germline): SGHRS, YFSETQ. This CDR3 has 12 amino acids. V dropped 4 bases and J dropped 3 bases, with 8 bases sitting between them. The CDR3 loop reads CASSLDYYEQYF. The CDR3 DNA reads as TGCGCCAGCAGCCTGGACTACTACGAGCAGTACTTC.

The table lists this clonotype with a few counts. The V call is TRBV6-2 or TRBV6-3, the J call TRBJ2-4; D is uncertain. This CDR3 contains 14 residues. Germline V gives CDR1 MNHEY, CDR2 SVGEGT. Trimming removed 5 bases at V and 3 bases at J, with 11 bases between. The DNA of the CDR3 is TGTGCCAGCAGTGACGGTGGGGACAAAAACATTCAGTACTTC. Translated: CASSDGGDKNIQYF.

The genes are TRBV24-1 and TRBJ2-7; no clear D. Germline V CDR1 and CDR2: KGHDR, SFDVKD. The CDR3 has 10 amino acids. V was clipped by 9 bases and J by 0 bases, with 2 bases between them. The CDR3 bases are TGTGCCACCTCCTCCTACGAGCAGTACTTC. Translating gives CATSSYEQYF.

This clonotype has only a few counts. V gene TRBV6-2 or TRBV6-3 combines with J gene TRBJ1-1, with D unresolved. Looked up from germline, CDR1 is MNHEY and CDR2 is SVGEGT. Trimming took 4 bases from V and 1 from J, leaving 10 bases between them. The CDR3 spans 14 residues. Written as DNA, the CDR3 is TGTGCCAGCAGTTCCGGGGTAGGGAACACTGAAGCTTTCTTT. Translation: CASSSGVGNTEAFF.

Here the CDR3 DNA reads TGCAGCGTTGGTGTCGGGGGTTCATCTGGAAACACCATATATTTT. Protein: CSVGVGGSSGNTIYF. The gene calls are TRBV29-1 and TRBJ1-3; D may be TRBD1 (5 bases). The V end lost 4 bases, the J end lost 1 base, and 14 bases lay between the germline ends. The CDR3 length is 15 residues. CDR1 and CDR2 (germline): SQVTM, ANQGSEA.

This clonotype was seen a few times. The chain recombines TRBV10-1 with TRBJ2-5, with D uncertain. Germline assignment: CDR1 WNHNN and CDR2 SYGVQD (reference sequence). Trimming shortened V by 3 bases and J by 3 bases, and 8 bases separated the two germline ends. The CDR3 is 13 residues long. The CDR3 bases are TGCGCCAGCAGTGACACCTCCGAAGAGACCCAGTACTTC. This encodes CASSDTSEETQYF.

This clonotype has ten or more counts. This chain joins TRBV12-3 or TRBV12-4 and TRBJ1-5; D gene unclear. With 6 bases removed from V and 2 bases from J, the gap between germline ends came to 11 bases. There are 14 residues in the CDR3. The CDR3 region is CASSPGLGNQPQHF. The CDR3 nucleotides read TGTGCCAGCAGCCCGGGCCTGGGCAATCAGCCCCAGCATTTT.

This clonotype was detected many times. The chain is built from TRBV7-2 and TRBJ1-5, with D perhaps matching TRBD1 (5 bases). There are 13 residues in the CDR3. CDR1 is SGHTA, CDR2 FQGNSA, per germline. Trimming took 3 bases from V and 11 from J, leaving 14 bases between them. This chain's CDR3 is CASSLGPGGTQHF. CDR3 bases: TGTGCCAGCAGCTTGGGCCCGGGGGGGACCCAGCATTTT.

V is TRBV5-1 and J is TRBJ2-7; D may match TRBD1 or TRBD2 (6 bases each). The CDR3 runs to 14 residues. Germline CDR1 and CDR2: SGHRS and YFSETQ. The V end lost 4 bases, the J end lost 7 bases, and 18 bases lay between the germline ends. The CDR3 sequence is CASSNRGQLWEQYF. The CDR3 DNA reads as TGCGCCAGCAGCAACCGGGGGCAGCTCTGGGAGCAGTACTTC.

The chain couples TRBV20-1 to TRBJ2-3; 7 bases are a match to TRBD1. CDR1 DFQATT and CDR2 SNEGSKA come from the germline V gene (reference sequence). The CDR3 runs to 15 residues. Trimming took 2 bases from V and 4 from J; bases not matched to a gene: 9. CDR3 coding DNA: TGCAGTGCTAGAAAGACAGGGCTGCTGTCAGATACGCAGTATTTT. Its translation: CSARKTGLLSDTQYF.

The rearrangement joins TRBV7-8 to TRBJ2-7; TRBD2 matches 8 bases. This CDR3 has 15 residues. Germline CDR1 is SGHVS and CDR2 is FQNEAQ. The ends lost 5 bases at V and 3 bases at J; junction bases unmatched: 9. CDR3 DNA sequence: TGTGCCAGCAGCCCAGGGACTAGGAGGCTCTACGAGCAGTACTTC. This codes for CASSPGTRRLYEQYF. Variable domain in full (rest from reference TRBV7-8 and TRBJ2-7): GAGVSQSPRYKVAKRGQDVALRCDPISGHVSLFWYQQALGQGPEFLTYFQNEAQLDKSGLPSDRFFAERPEGSVSTLKIQRTQQEDSAVYLCASSPGTRRLYEQYFGPGTRLTVT.

V gene TRBV27 combines with J gene TRBJ2-1, with D perhaps being TRBD1 or TRBD2 (6 bases each). Germline CDR1 reads MNHEY; CDR2 reads SMNVEV (reference sequence). Trimming shortened V by 8 bases and J by 9 bases, and 11 bases separated the two germline ends. The CDR3 is 11 residues long. As DNA, the CDR3 is TGTGCCAGCGGGGGGCTGGGTGAGCAGTTCTTC. It yields the protein CASGGLGEQFF.

V usage is TRBV27 and J usage is TRBJ1-6; D possibly corresponds to TRBD1 (6 bases). With 11 bases removed from V and 8 bases from J, the gap between germline ends came to 16 bases. Germline CDR1 MNHEY, CDR2 SMNVEV (reference sequence). The CDR3 consists of 13 residues. The CDR3 coding sequence is TGTGCCTGCCGGGACAAGCCCTATTCACCCCTCCACTTT. Amino acid sequence: CACRDKPYSPLHF.